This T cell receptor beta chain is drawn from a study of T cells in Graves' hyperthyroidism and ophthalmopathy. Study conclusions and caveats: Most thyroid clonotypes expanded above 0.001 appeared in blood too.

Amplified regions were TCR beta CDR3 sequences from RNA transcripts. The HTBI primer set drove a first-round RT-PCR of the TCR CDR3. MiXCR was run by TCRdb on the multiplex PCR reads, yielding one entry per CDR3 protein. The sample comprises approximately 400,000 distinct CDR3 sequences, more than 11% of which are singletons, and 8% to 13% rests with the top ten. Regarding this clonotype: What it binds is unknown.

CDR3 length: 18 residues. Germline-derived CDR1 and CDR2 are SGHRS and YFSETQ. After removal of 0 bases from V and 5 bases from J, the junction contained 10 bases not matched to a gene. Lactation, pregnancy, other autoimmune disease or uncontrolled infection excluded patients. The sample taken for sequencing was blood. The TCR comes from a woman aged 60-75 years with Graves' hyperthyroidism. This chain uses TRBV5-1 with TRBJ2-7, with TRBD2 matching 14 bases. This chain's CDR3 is CASSLGTSGRRMAHEQYF. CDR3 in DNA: TGCGCCAGCAGCTTGGGGACTAGCGGGAGGAGAATGGCCCACGAGCAGTACTTC. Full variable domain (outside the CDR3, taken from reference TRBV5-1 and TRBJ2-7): KAGVTQTPRYLIKTRGQQVTLSCSPISGHRSVSWYQQTPGQGLQFLFEYFSETQRNKGNFPGRFSGRQFSNSRSEMNVSTLELGDSALYLCASSLGTSGRRMAHEQYFGPGTRLTVT.